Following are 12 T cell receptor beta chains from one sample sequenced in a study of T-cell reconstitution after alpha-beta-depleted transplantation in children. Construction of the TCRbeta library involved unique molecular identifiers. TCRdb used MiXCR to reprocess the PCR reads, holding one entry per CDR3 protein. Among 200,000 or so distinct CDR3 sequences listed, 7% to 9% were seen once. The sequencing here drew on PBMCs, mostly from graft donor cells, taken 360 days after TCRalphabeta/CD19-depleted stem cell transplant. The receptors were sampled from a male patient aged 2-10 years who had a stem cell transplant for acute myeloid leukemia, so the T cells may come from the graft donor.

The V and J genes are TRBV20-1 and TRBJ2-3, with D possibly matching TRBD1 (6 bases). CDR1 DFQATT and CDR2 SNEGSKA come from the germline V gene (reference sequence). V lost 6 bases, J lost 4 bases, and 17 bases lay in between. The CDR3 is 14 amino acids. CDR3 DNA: TGCAGTGCGGTCACAGGGATTTTGGCAGATACGCAGTATTTT. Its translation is CSAVTGILADTQYF.

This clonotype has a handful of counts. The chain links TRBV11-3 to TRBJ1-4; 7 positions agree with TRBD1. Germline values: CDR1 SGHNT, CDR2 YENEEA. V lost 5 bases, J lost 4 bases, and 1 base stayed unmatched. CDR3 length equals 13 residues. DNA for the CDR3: TGTGCCAGCAGCCACAGGGGTAATGAAAAACTGTTTTTT. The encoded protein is CASSHRGNEKLFF. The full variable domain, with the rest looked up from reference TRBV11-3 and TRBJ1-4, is EAGVVQSPRYKIIEKKQPVAFWCNPISGHNTLYWYLQNLGQGPELLIRYENEEAVDDSQLPKDRFSAERLKGVDSTLKIQPAELGDSAVYLCASSHRGNEKLFFGSGTQLSVL.

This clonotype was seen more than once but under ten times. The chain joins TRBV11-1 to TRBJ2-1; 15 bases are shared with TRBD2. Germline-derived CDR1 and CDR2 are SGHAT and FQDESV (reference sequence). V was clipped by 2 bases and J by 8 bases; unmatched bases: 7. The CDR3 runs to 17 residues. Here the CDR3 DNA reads TGTGCCAGCAGCTTATTGTCCGGGACTAGCGGGAGGTATGAGCAGTTCTTC. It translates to CASSLLSGTSGRYEQFF.

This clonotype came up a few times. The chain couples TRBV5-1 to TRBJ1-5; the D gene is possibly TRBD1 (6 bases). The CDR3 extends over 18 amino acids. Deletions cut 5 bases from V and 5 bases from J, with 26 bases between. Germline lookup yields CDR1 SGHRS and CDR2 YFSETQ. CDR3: CASSLAAFTGRNYQPQHF. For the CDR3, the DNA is TGCGCCAGCAGTCTTGCGGCCTTCACAGGGCGGAATTATCAGCCCCAGCATTTT.

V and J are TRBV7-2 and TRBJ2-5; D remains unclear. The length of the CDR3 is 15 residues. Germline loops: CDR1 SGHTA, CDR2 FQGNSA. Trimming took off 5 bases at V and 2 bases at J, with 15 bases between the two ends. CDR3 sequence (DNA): TGTGCCAGCAGCGCCGGTTACAACTTACAAGAGACCCAGTACTTC. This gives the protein CASSAGYNLQETQYF.

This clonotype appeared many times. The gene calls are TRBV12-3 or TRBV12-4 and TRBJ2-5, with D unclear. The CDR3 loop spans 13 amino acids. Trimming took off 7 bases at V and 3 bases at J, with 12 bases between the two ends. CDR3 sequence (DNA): TGTGCCAGCAACTTTGGCGGAGAAGAGACCCAGTACTTC. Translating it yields CASNFGGEETQYF.

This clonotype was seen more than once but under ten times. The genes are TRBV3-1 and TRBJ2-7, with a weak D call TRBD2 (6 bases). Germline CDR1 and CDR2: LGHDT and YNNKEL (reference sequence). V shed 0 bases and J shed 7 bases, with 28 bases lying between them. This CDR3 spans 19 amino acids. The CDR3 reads CASSQEVPWRGDPSREQYF. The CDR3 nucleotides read TGTGCCAGCAGCCAAGAGGTCCCTTGGCGGGGAGACCCGTCTAGGGAGCAGTACTTC.

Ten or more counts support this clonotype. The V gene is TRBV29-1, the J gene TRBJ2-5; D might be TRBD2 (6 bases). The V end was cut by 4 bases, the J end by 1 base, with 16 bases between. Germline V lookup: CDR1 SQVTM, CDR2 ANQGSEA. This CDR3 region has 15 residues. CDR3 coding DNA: TGCAGCGTTGGGGGGTCGGAGGGCCTCCAAGAGACCCAGTACTTC. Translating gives CSVGGSEGLQETQYF.

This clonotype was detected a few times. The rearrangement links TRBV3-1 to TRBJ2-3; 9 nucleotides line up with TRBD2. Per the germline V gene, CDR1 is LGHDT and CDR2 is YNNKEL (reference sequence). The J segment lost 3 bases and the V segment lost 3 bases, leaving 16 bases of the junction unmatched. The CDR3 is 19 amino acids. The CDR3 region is CASSHAEYFAGGPTDTQYF. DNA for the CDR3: TGTGCCAGCAGCCACGCCGAGTACTTTGCGGGGGGGCCTACAGATACGCAGTATTTT.

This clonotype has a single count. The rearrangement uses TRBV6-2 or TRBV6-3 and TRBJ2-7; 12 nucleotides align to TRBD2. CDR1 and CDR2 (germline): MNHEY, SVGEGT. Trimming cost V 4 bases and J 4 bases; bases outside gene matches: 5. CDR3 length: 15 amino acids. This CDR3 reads CASSSPTSGGYEQYV. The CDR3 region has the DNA TGTGCCAGCAGTTCCCCGACTAGCGGGGGTTACGAGCAGTACGTC.

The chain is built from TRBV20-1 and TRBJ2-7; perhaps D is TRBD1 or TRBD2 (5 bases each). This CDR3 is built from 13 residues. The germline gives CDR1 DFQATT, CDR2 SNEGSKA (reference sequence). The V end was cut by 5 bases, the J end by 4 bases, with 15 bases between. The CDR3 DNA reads TGCAGTGCTTCTCCCGGGACCCGATACGAGCAGTACTTC. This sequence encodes CSASPGTRYEQYF.

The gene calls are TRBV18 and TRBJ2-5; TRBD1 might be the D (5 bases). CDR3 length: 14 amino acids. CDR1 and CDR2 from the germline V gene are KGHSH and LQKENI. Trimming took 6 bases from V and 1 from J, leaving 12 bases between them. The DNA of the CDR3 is TGTGCCAGCTCCCAAAGACAGTTCCAAGAGACCCAGTACTTC. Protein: CASSQRQFQETQYF.